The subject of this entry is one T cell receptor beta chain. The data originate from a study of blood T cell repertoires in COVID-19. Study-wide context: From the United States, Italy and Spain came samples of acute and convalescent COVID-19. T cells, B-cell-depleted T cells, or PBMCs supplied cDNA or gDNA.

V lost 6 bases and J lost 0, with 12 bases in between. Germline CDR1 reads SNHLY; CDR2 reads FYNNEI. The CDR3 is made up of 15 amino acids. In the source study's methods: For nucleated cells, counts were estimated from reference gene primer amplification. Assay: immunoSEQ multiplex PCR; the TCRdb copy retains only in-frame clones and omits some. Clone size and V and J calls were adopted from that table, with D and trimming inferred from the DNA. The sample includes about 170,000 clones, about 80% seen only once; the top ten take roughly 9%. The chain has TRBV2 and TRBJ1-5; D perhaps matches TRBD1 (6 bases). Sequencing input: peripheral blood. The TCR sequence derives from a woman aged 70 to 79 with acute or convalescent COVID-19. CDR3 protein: CASSTDSLSNQPQHF. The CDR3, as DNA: TGTGCCAGCAGCACGGACAGTCTTAGCAATCAGCCCCAGCATTTT. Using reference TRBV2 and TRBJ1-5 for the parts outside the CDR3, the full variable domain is EPEVTQTPSHQVTQMGQEVILRCVPISNHLYFYWYRQILGQKVEFLVSFYNNEISEKSEIFDDQFSVERPDGSNFTLKIRSTKLEDSAMYFCASSTDSLSNQPQHFGDGTRLSIL.